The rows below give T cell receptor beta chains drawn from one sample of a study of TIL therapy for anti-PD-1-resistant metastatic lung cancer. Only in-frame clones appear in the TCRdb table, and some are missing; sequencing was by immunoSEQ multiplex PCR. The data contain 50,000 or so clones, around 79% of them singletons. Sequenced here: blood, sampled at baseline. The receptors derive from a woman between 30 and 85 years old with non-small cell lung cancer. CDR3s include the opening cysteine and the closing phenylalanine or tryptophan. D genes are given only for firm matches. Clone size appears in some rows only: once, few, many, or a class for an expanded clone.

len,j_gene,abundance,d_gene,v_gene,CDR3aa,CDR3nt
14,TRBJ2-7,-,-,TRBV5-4,CASSLSRGRREQYF,TGTGCCAGCAGCTTGAGCAGGGGACGGCGCGAGCAGTACTTC
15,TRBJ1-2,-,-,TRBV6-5,CASSISPFGYYGYTF,TGTGCCAGCAGCATAAGCCCCTTTGGTTACTATGGCTACACCTTC
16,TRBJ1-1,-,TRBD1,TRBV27,CASSLSLTGANTEAFF,TGTGCCAGCAGTTTATCTCTGACAGGGGCGAACACTGAAGCTTTCTTT
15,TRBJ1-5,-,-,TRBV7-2,CASSLVQNSNQPQHF,TGTGCCAGCAGCTTAGTACAGAATAGCAATCAGCCCCAGCATTTT
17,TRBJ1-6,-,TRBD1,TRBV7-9,CASSGTGGSSYNSPLHF,TGTGCCAGCAGCGGGACAGGGGGAAGCTCCTATAATTCACCCCTCCACTTT
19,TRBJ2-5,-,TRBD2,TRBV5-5,CASSRRLAGGFSGQETQYF,TGTGCCAGCAGCCGGAGACTAGCGGGAGGGTTTAGTGGGCAAGAGACCCAGTACTTC
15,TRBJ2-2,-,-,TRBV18,CASSPRDWYTGELFF,TGTGCCAGCTCACCTAGGGACTGGTACACCGGGGAGCTGTTTTTT
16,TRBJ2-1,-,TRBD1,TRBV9,CASSAESGGRYNEQFF,TGTGCCAGCAGCGCCGAATCAGGGGGCCGATACAATGAGCAGTTCTTC
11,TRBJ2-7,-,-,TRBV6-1,CASRLNLEQYF,TGTGCCAGCAGGCTAAATTTGGAGCAGTACTTC
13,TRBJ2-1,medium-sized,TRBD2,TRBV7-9,CASSLGTSNEQFF,TGTGCCAGCAGCCTCGGGACTAGCAATGAGCAGTTCTTC
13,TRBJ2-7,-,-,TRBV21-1,CASSKEGRGEQYF,TGTGCCAGCAGCAAAGAGGGCAGGGGCGAGCAGTACTTC
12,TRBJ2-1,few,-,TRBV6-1,CASSDRRGEQFF,TGTGCCAGCAGTGATCGTAGGGGTGAGCAGTTCTTC
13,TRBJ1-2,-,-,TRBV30,CAWTFDGNYGYTF,TGTGCCTGGACATTCGACGGTAACTATGGCTACACCTTC
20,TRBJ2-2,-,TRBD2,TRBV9,CASSPSPGGRYIGNTGELFF,TGTGCCAGCAGCCCCTCTCCGGGGGGTCGCTATATAGGGAACACCGGGGAGCTGTTTTTT
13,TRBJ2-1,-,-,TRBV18,CASSPPAYNEQFF,TGTGCCAGCTCACCACCGGCTTACAATGAGCAGTTCTTC
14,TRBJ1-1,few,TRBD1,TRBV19,CASSIQGAHTEAFF,TGTGCCAGTAGTATCCAGGGGGCACACACTGAAGCTTTCTTT
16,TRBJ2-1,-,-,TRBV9,CASSVVGGTLYNEQFF,TGTGCCAGCAGCGTAGTGGGTGGGACTCTCTACAATGAGCAGTTCTTC
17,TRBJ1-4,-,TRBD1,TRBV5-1,CASSLRQGGTNNEKLFF,TGCGCCAGCAGCTTGCGGCAGGGGGGGACGAATAATGAAAAACTGTTTTTT
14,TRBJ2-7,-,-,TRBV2,CASSGDGSSYEQYF,TGTGCCAGCAGTGGGGACGGGAGCTCCTACGAGCAGTACTTC
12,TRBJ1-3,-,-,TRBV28,CASSLGGNTIYF,TGTGCCAGCAGTTTGGGGGGAAACACCATATATTTT
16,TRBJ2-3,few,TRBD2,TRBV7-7,CAGRLAGGDNTDTQYF,TGTGCCGGGAGACTAGCGGGGGGCGACAACACAGATACGCAGTATTTT
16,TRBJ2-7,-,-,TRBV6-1,CASSEQGEDYTYEQYF,TGTGCCAGCAGTGAACAGGGCGAGGACTACACCTACGAGCAGTACTTC
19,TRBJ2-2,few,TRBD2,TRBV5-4,CASSLVGKGTRRSTGELFF,TGTGCCAGCAGCTTGGTTGGAAAAGGGACTAGGCGAAGCACCGGGGAGCTGTTTTTT
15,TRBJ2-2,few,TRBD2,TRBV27,CASSFGTSGTGELFF,TGTGCCAGCAGTTTCGGGACTAGCGGCACCGGGGAGCTGTTTTTT
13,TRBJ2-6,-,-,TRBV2,CASSYSGANVLTF,TGTGCCAGCAGTTACTCTGGGGCCAACGTCCTGACTTTC
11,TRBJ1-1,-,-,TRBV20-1,CSARVSTEAFF,TGCAGTGCTAGGGTCAGCACTGAAGCTTTCTTT
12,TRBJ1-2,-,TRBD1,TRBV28,CASGSRGDGYTF,TGTGCCAGCGGAAGCAGGGGGGATGGCTACACCTTC
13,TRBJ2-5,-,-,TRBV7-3,CASSSPGFETQYF,TGTGCCAGCAGCTCCCCGGGGTTCGAGACCCAGTACTTC
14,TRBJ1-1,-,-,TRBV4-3,CASSQDYRNTEAFF,TGCGCCAGCAGCCAAGATTATAGGAACACTGAAGCTTTCTTT
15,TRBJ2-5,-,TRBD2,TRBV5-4,CASSAGLADQETQYF,TGTGCCAGCAGCGCGGGACTAGCTGACCAAGAGACCCAGTACTTC
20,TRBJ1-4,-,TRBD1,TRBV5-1,CASSLSGQGGLGATNEKLFF,TGCGCCAGCAGCCTGTCCGGACAGGGGGGTTTAGGTGCAACTAATGAAAAACTGTTTTTT
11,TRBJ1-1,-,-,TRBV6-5,CASSDFKSAFF,TGTGCCAGCAGCGATTTCAAGTCGGCTTTCTTT
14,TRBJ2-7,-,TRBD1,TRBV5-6,CASSSGTDTYEQYF,TGTGCCAGCAGCTCCGGGACAGATACCTACGAGCAGTACTTC
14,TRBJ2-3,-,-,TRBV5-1,CASSIGGSADTQYF,TGCGCCAGCAGCATAGGGGGGAGCGCAGATACGCAGTATTTT
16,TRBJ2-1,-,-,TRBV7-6,CASSLVAYSSYNEQFF,TGTGCCAGCAGCTTAGTAGCGTACTCGTCCTACAATGAGCAGTTCTTC
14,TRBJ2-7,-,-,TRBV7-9,CASSLPGRSYEQYF,TGTGCCAGCAGCCTCCCAGGCCGGTCCTACGAGCAGTACTTC
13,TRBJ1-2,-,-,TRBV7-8,CASSFPQGSGYTF,TGTGCCAGCAGCTTTCCCCAAGGGAGTGGCTACACCTTC
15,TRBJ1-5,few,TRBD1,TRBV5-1,CASSLDRGSNQPQHF,TGCGCCAGCAGCTTGGACAGGGGAAGCAATCAGCCCCAGCATTTT
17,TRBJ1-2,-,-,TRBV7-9,CASRYDGISRANYGYTF,TGTGCCAGCAGGTACGACGGGATTTCTAGAGCTAACTATGGCTACACCTTC
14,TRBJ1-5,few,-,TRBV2,CASSGDEEGQPQHF,TGTGCCAGCAGCGGGGACGAGGAGGGTCAGCCCCAGCATTTT
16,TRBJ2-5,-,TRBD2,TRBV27,CASRWTSGGAGETQYF,TGTGCCAGCAGATGGACTAGCGGGGGGGCCGGGGAGACCCAGTACTTC
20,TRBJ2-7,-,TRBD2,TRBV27,CASRWGGLAGHWSGSYEQYF,TGTGCCAGCAGATGGGGGGGACTAGCGGGGCACTGGAGCGGGTCCTACGAGCAGTACTTC
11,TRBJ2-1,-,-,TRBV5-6,CASSLMYEQFF,TGTGCCAGCAGCTTGATGTATGAGCAGTTCTTC
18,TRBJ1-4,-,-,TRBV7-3,CASSLVDRVGRRGEKLFF,TGTGCCAGCAGCTTAGTCGACCGGGTGGGGCGGAGAGGTGAAAAACTGTTTTTT
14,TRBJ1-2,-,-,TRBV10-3,CAISEDRSVYGYTF,TGTGCCATCAGTGAGGACAGGTCGGTCTATGGCTACACCTTC
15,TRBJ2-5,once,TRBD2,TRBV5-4,CASSLPSGSLETQYF,TGTGCCAGCAGCTTGCCTAGCGGGAGTTTAGAGACCCAGTACTTC
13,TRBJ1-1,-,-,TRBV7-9,CASSFGVGTEAFF,TGTGCCAGCAGCTTCGGGGTGGGGACTGAAGCTTTCTTT
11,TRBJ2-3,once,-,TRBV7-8,CASSFLDTQYF,TGTGCCAGCAGCTTCCTGGATACGCAGTATTTT
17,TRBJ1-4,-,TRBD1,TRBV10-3,CAISEGQGPSTNEKLFF,TGTGCCATCAGTGAGGGACAGGGACCTTCAACTAATGAAAAACTGTTTTTT
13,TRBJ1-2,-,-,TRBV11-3,CASSRDTNYGYTF,TGTGCCAGCAGTAGAGACACAAACTATGGCTACACCTTC
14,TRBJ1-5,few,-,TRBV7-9,CASSYGFGNQPQHF,TGTGCCAGCAGCTACGGATTCGGCAATCAGCCCCAGCATTTT
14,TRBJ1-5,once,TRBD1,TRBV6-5,CASSYSDRARPQHF,TGTGCCAGCAGTTACTCGGACAGGGCCCGACCCCAGCATTTT
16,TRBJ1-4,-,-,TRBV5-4,CASSPGGPGRGEKLFF,TGTGCCAGCAGCCCCGGGGGGCCAGGCCGGGGCGAAAAACTGTTTTTT
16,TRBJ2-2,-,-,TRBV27,CASSPRGRADTGELFF,TGTGCCAGCAGTCCGAGGGGACGAGCGGACACCGGGGAGCTGTTTTTT
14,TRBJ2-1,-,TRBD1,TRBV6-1,CASSETGTVNEQFF,TGTGCCAGCAGTGAAACCGGGACAGTCAATGAGCAGTTCTTC